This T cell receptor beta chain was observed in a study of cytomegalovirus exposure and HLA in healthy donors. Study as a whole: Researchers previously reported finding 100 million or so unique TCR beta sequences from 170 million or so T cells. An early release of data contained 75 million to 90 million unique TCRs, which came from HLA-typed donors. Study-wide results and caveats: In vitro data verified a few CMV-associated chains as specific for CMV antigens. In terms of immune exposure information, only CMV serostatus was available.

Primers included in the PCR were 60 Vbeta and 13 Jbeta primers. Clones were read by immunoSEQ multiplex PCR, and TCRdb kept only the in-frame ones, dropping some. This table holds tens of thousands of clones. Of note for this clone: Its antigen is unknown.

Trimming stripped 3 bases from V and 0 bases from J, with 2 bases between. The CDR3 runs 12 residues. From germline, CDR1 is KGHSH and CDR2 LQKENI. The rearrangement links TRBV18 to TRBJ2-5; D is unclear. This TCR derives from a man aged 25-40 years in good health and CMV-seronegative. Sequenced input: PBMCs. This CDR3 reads CASSPDQETQYF. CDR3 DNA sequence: TGTGCCAGCTCACCCGACCAAGAGACCCAGTACTTC. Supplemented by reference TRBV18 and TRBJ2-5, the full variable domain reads NAGVMQNPRHLVRRRGQEARLRCSPMKGHSHVYWYRQLPEEGLKFMVYLQKENIIDESGMPKERFSAEFPKEGPSILRIQQVVRGDSAAYFCASSPDQETQYFGPGTRLLVL.